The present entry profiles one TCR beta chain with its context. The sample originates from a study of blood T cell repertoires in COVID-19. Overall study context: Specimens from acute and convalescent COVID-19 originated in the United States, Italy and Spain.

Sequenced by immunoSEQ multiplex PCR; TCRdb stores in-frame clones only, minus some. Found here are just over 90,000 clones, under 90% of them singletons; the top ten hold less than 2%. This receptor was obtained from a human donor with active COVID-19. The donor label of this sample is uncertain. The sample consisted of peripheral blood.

The CDR3: CSVEDRGYEQYF. In DNA, the CDR3 is TGCAGCGTTGAGGACAGGGGTTACGAGCAGTACTTC. The chain links TRBV29-1 to TRBJ2-7, with TRBD1 identical over 9 bases. This CDR3 comprises 12 residues. The J segment lost 4 bases and the V segment lost 3 bases, leaving 1 base of the junction unmatched. The germline gives CDR1 SQVTM, CDR2 ANQGSEA.